These T cell receptor beta chains were read from a single sample in a study of T cells in Graves' hyperthyroidism and ophthalmopathy. TCRdb processed the multiplex PCR reads anew with MiXCR; each CDR3 protein has one entry. The sample contains around 450,000 distinct CDR3 sequences, 12% to 15% of which appear only once. Sequencing was performed on blood. These receptors were taken from a woman in her late teens or twenties with Graves' hyperthyroidism. Both conserved end residues are part of each CDR3. D genes are given only for firm matches. Some rows have no size entry. The others give once, few or many, or a class for an expanded clone.

d_gene,j_gene,v_gene,abundance,CDR3aa,CDR3nt
TRBD2,TRBJ2-1,TRBV30,once,CAWSVAGGNEQFF,TGTGCCTGGAGTGTAGCGGGAGGGAATGAGCAGTTCTTC
-,TRBJ1-2,TRBV18,few,CASSPFGSGRGYTF,TGTGCCAGCTCACCATTTGGGAGCGGGAGAGGCTACACCTTC
-,TRBJ2-3,TRBV28,few,CASSLVSGVDTQYF,TGTGCCAGCAGTTTAGTATCAGGCGTTGATACGCAGTATTTT
-,TRBJ2-7,TRBV19,-,CASSGIHFEQYF,TGTGCCAGTAGCGGGATACATTTCGAGCAGTACTTC
TRBD2,TRBJ2-3,TRBV11-2,many,CASSGTGTSGRHRGTDTQYF,TGTGCCAGCAGCGGGACCGGGACTAGCGGGAGGCACCGGGGCACAGATACGCAGTATTTT
-,TRBJ2-4,TRBV7-9,few,CASGNRAKNIQYF,TGTGCCAGCGGCAACAGGGCCAAAAACATTCAGTACTTC
TRBD2,TRBJ2-5,TRBV7-3,few,CASSLTGTSGQQETQYF,TGTGCCAGCAGCTTGACCGGGACTAGCGGGCAACAAGAGACCCAGTACTTC
-,TRBJ2-1,TRBV5-1,many,CASNDEFTNEQFF,TGCGCCAGCAACGACGAGTTTACAAATGAGCAGTTCTTC
TRBD1,TRBJ1-2,TRBV7-9,-,CASSWGQSLHGYTF,TGTGCCAGCAGCTGGGGACAGTCCCTCCACGGCTACACCTTC
-,TRBJ2-1,TRBV7-9,few,CASSSAQPGRGNEQFF,TGTGCCAGCAGCTCGGCCCAGCCGGGACGGGGCAATGAGCAGTTCTTC
TRBD1,TRBJ2-1,TRBV12-3/TRBV12-4,many,CASSLRQGTSNEQFF,TGTGCCAGCAGTCTGAGACAGGGGACCTCGAATGAGCAGTTCTTC
-,TRBJ2-1,TRBV29-1,many,CSVEDDASSYNEQFF,TGCAGCGTTGAAGACGACGCGAGCTCCTACAATGAGCAGTTCTTC
-,TRBJ1-3,TRBV6-1,many,CASSESVTGNTIYF,TGTGCCAGCAGTGAATCGGTGACGGGAAACACCATATATTTT
-,TRBJ1-4,TRBV10-3,-,CAISDSARSEKLFF,TGTGCCATCAGTGATTCAGCGAGAAGTGAAAAACTGTTTTTT
TRBD1,TRBJ2-7,TRBV13,many,CASSLGGQTFKEQYF,TGTGCCAGCAGCTTAGGGGGACAGACATTTAAAGAGCAGTACTTC
-,TRBJ2-7,TRBV10-3,many,CAISESVLDEQYF,TGTGCCATCAGTGAGTCTGTACTGGACGAGCAGTACTTC
-,TRBJ1-4,TRBV7-9,-,CASSLAQSTNEKLFF,TGTGCCAGCAGCTTAGCCCAGTCAACTAATGAAAAACTGTTTTTT
-,TRBJ1-4,TRBV5-1,few,CASSLEDSNEKLFF,TGCGCCAGCAGCTTGGAGGACTCTAACGAAAAACTGTTTTTT
-,TRBJ2-1,TRBV10-2,many,CASRGLTRTADNEQFF,TGCGCCAGCAGGGGCCTCACGAGGACCGCGGACAATGAGCAGTTCTTC
-,TRBJ2-5,TRBV24-1,many,CATRHTVLQETQYF,TGTGCCACCAGGCACACAGTTCTCCAAGAGACCCAGTACTTC
TRBD2,TRBJ2-2,TRBV13,many,CASSLTSGAHTGELFF,TGTGCCAGCAGCCTGACTAGCGGGGCCCACACCGGGGAGCTGTTTTTT
TRBD1,TRBJ1-5,TRBV9,many,CASSGTGGGQPQHF,TGTGCCAGCAGCGGCACAGGGGGGGGACAGCCCCAGCATTTT
-,TRBJ1-1,TRBV3-1,many,CASSQVPGNTEAFF,TGTGCCAGCAGCCAAGTGCCAGGGAACACTGAAGCTTTCTTT
TRBD1,TRBJ1-4,TRBV9,-,CASSVGRGDEKLFF,TGTGCCAGCAGCGTAGGCAGGGGGGATGAAAAACTGTTTTTT
TRBD1,TRBJ1-1,TRBV19,few,CASSIEATGVSEAFF,TGTGCCAGTAGTATAGAGGCGACAGGGGTCTCTGAAGCTTTCTTT
TRBD2,TRBJ2-1,TRBV20-1,many,CSASPGTTKMDEQFF,TGCAGTGCTAGCCCCGGGACTACTAAAATGGATGAGCAGTTCTTC
-,TRBJ1-2,TRBV7-9,-,CASSLAVRTYGYTF,TGTGCCAGCAGCTTGGCCGTCAGGACCTATGGCTACACCTTC
-,TRBJ2-2,TRBV5-5,many,CASSPGQTNTGELFF,TGTGCCAGCAGCCCCGGACAGACGAACACCGGGGAGCTGTTTTTT